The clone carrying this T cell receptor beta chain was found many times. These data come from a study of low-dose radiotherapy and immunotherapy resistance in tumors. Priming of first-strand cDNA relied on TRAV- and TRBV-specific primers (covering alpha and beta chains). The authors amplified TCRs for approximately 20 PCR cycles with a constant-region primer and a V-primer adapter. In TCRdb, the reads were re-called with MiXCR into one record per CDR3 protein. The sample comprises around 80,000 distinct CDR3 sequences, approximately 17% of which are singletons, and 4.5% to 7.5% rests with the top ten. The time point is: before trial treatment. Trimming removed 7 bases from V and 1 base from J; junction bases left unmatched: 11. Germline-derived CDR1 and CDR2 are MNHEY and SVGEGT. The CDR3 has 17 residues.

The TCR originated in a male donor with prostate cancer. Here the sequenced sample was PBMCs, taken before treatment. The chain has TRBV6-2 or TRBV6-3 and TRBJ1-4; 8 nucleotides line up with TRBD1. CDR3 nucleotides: TGTGCCAGCAACGGAGACAGGGGCGGATTAACTAATGAAAAACTGTTTTTT. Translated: CASNGDRGGLTNEKLFF.